This TCR beta chain derives from a study of somatic mutations in cytotoxic T cells in rheumatoid arthritis. Study summary: Using a FACSAria II or Sony SH800, a portion of the V beta antibody-stained T-cell populations were flow-sorted at nearly 100% purity, and among those populations were V beta1+ cells that were then sequenced for TCRB. Study-wide results and caveats: For 8 of 65 patients, a single CD8+ clone accounted for more than 20% of CD8+ cells.

In germline, CDR1 is LGHNA, CDR2 YSLEER. The CDR3 is 16 amino acids. V lost 3 bases, J lost 0 bases, and 5 bases stayed unmatched. Clones were sequenced by immunoSEQ multiplex PCR, and TCRdb holds only the in-frame ones, with some missing. The table includes several thousand clones, 75% to 80% detected once. On this clone itself: Its cognate antigen is unknown.

V and J are TRBV4-3 and TRBJ1-1; 9 bases match TRBD1. The sequenced sample was CD8+ T cells sorted from blood. This sequence originates from an adult with rheumatoid arthritis. The CDR3 protein is CASSQDRGLMNTEAFF. In nucleotides, the CDR3 is TGCGCCAGCAGCCAGGACAGGGGTCTGATGAACACTGAAGCTTTCTTT.